This TCR beta chain was observed in a study of spatial heterogeneity in lung cancer. At the level of the study: Within raw reads, each unique TCR and UMI combination appeared on average more than ten times. Findings and caveats of the study: Relative to follow-up, resection was when ubiquitous expanded tumor TCRs appeared more in blood.

In the library, each TCR cDNA molecule bore its own unique molecular identifier. TCRdb passed the 5' RACE reads through MiXCR, listing each CDR3 protein once. The table records some 21,000 distinct CDR3 sequences, about 3% of them present only once. Time point here: sample taken at primary tumor resection. Whole RNA was taken from tumor, nontumor lung or frozen PBMC; it was then sequenced unsorted. A few counts support this clonotype. Its antigen remains unidentified. This CDR3 region has 16 residues. Germline loops: CDR1 LGHDT, CDR2 YNNKEL (reference sequence). Trimming stripped 0 bases from V and 0 bases from J, with 9 bases between.

This TCR was recovered from a female donor with early-stage non-small cell lung cancer. This chain connects TRBV3-1 to TRBJ1-3, with D possibly matching TRBD1 (5 bases). Sequenced here: PBMCs, sampled at surgery. The CDR3 here is CASSQDRGVSGNTIYF. CDR3 bases: TGTGCCAGCAGCCAAGACCGGGGCGTCTCTGGAAACACCATATATTTT. Looking up the rest from reference TRBV3-1 and TRBJ1-3 gives the full variable domain: DTAVSQTPKYLVTQMGNDKSIKCEQNLGHDTMYWYKQDSKKFLKIMFSYNNKELIINETVPNRFSPKSPDKAHLNLHINSLELGDSAVYFCASSQDRGVSGNTIYFGEGSWLTVV.